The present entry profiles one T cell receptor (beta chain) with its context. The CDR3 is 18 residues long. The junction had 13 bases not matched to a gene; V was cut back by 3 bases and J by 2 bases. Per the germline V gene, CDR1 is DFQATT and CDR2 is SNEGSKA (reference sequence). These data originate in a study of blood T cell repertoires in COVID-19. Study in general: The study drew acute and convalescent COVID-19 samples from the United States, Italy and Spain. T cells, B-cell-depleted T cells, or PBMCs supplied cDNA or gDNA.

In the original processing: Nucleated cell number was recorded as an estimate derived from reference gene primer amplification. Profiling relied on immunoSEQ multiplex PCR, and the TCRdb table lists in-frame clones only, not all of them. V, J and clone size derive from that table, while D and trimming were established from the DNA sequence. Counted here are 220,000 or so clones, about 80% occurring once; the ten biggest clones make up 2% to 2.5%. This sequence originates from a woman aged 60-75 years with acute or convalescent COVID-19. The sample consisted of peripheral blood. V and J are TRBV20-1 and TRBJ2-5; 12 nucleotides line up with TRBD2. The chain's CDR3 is CSASPVVSSGGGQETQYF. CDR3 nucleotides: TGCAGTGCTAGTCCCGTGGTCTCTAGCGGGGGGGGGCAAGAGACCCAGTACTTC.